The T cell receptor (beta chain) under discussion was sequenced for a study of T cells expressing NK-cell markers. Background on the study: Among the eight sequenced donors, seven tested HCMV-seropositive and one tested seronegative.

The germline CDR1 and CDR2 sequences are LNHDA and SQIVND (reference sequence). This CDR3 is 16 amino acids long. TCRdb re-called the 5' RACE reads and shows each CDR3 protein once, DNA omitted. The specimen's table records 350,000 to 500,000 distinct CDR3 sequences. The J gene is TRBJ2-6, the V gene TRBV19. Sequencing input: blood T cells: a sorted CD56 or NKG2C T cell subset, CD4+ or CD8+ T cells, or bulk PBMC T cells (not recorded which). This clonotype was obtained from a woman between 18 and 70 years old in good health. CDR3 amino acids: CARRGLPYSGANVLTF.